The clone carrying this TCR beta chain was observed a handful of times. Its specificity is not known. This specimen belongs to a study of identical twins. The V segment lost 4 bases and the J segment 7 bases; nucleotides outside the gene matches: 11. CDR3 size: 16 residues. Germline V gene sequence: CDR1 SGDLS, CDR2 YYNGEE. Study-level points and caveats: An excess of low generation probability was shown by twin-shared out-of-frame alpha sequences.

From the 5' RACE reads, TCRdb called clonotypes with MiXCR, one entry per CDR3 protein. This sample carries some 790,000 distinct CDR3 sequences, 15% to 20% of them seen once, and the ten largest clones take under 15%. The donor group consisted entirely of healthy Caucasians. Separately, the same data were catalogued under a study of T cells expressing NK-cell markers. That work contributes: A handful of donors showed these clonotypes also leading the CD3+CD56-NKG2C+ fraction.

The chain has TRBV9 and TRBJ2-1, with 10 bases lining up with TRBD2. The specimen was PBMCs. This clonotype was sampled from a woman aged 18-29 years in good health. CDR3 residues: CASSSILAGDPNEQFF. The DNA of the CDR3 is TGTGCCAGCAGCTCCATCCTAGCGGGAGATCCAAATGAGCAGTTCTTC.